This T cell receptor beta chain comes out of a study of beta chain features in type 1 diabetes listed by TCRdb under 2018. Describing the broader study: Patients and healthy donors did not differ in mean age, gender distribution, total cell number or subset yield. A total of 107,917,701 sorted cells were examined across all samples, and RNA yield correlated strongly with the number of cells per subset. The study compared the TCRB repertoires of sorted circulating CD4+ T cell subsets in recently diagnosed type 1 diabetes patients with those in matched healthy donors. Regulatory and stem cell-like memory subsets were obtained from only 8 patients and roughly 8 healthy donors, while naive and central memory subsets were obtained from all 30 or so donors. The paper's findings and limits, for the study overall: Type 1 diabetes patients showed a moderate but significant shortening of TCRB CDR3 length in all four CD4+ subsets. At VDJ recombination sites, patients with type 1 diabetes made fewer insertions and deleted more nucleotides, a pattern implying thymic rearrangement abnormalities. Shorter templates might be favored by PCR, yet because patient and control samples were amplified and corrected together, any such skew would affect both groups equally. Because cDNA was sequenced instead of genomic DNA, activated cells with high expression could be over-represented, although the groups did not differ in activation or CD3 levels. Because the HLA sub-analyses included only small numbers of individuals, any influence of HLA type on TCRB rearrangement was left unresolved. Naive, central memory and regulatory TCRB repertoires appeared more similar among patients than among healthy donors.

A single peripheral blood draw of roughly 0.11 L on average was collected from each donor into heparinised tubes. A BD FACSAria II and a panel including CD45RO, CCR7, CD25, CD127, CD95 and CD27 were used to sort naive, central memory, regulatory and stem cell-like memory CD4+ T cells. All sorted populations exceeded 95% purity. Right away, PBMCs were isolated by Lymphoprep density gradient centrifugation and were stained directly, with no culture step. Samples were stained and sorted in pairs, with one healthy donor and one patient per experiment, so that batch effects were minimized. The High Capacity cDNA Reverse Transcription Kit was used to reverse transcribe all of the isolated RNA, meaning that expressed TCRB transcripts were what got sequenced. Deep immunoSEQ sequencing was performed on naive, central memory and regulatory T cell samples, with an average of around 3.5 million total reads per sample. Sorted cells were lysed in RLT buffer and RNA was extracted with DNase-treated RNeasy Micro or Mini kits, depending on cell number. Each cell subset was processed on its own to prevent cross-contamination, while patient and healthy donor samples were processed together. Using the immunoSEQ multiplex PCR, TCRB sequences were amplified from cDNA into 87-bp fragments spanning the CDR3 region. The amplicons were sequenced using the Illumina HiSeq platform. The paper's data handling went like this. PCR bias was computationally corrected using synthetic template baselines, reads within Hamming distance 2 were collapsed, and singletons that could not be merged were discarded. Reads were aligned to IMGT to assign V, D and J genes, CDR3 length, and insertions or deletions at six rearrangement sites. Within each subset, clonotype counts were normalized to sorted cell number, after which true diversity and Gini coefficients were computed with the tcR R package. The overlap coefficient, calculated on TCRB nucleotide sequences, was used to quantify repertoire sharing. As a proxy for the pre-selection repertoire, out-of-frame TCRB sequences from naive cells were analyzed. Imported from immuneACCESS, the table was reduced by TCRdb to in-frame sequences with V and J called. These copies leave out some clones; in studies compared against another copy, an unresolved V gene accounts for under half, and the cause of the remainder is not known. For V, J and clone size, that table is used; D and trimming come from the DNA. Present in this sample are 390,000 or so clones, approximately 15% of which were seen just once. Approximately 0.035% of the sample belongs to the ten largest clones.

This clone showed up many times. The antigen this receptor binds is unknown. Nothing much larger sits one base from this clone, and base qualities are not available. The sample consisted of naive CD4+ T cells from blood. Taken with the paper, the label for cell subset or site translates to: true naive CD4+ T cells. The origin of this receptor is a man aged 25-40 years in good health.

The base sequence is TGCGCCAGCAGCCAAAGTATACAGAATGAGCAGTTCTTC. It is translated as CASSQSIQNEQFF. Here the chain combines TRBV4-3 and TRBJ2-1; the D gene cannot be named for sure. V lost 2 bases and J lost 7 bases; the stretch between them is 9 bases long. The germline V gene sets CDR1 to LGHNA and CDR2 to YSLEER. The CDR3 starts with the cysteine, ends with the phenylalanine, and has 13 residues. This entry keeps only the CDR3 DNA: 39 bases, framed from base 1.